Given below is one T cell receptor beta chain in context. Its antigen is still unknown. This CDR3 is built from 16 residues. The V gene's germline CDR1 is SGHRS and CDR2 YFSETQ. Losses at the gene ends were 2 bases for V and 7 bases for J; bases not matched to a gene: 7. This specimen belongs to a study of T-cell reconstitution after alpha-beta-depleted transplantation in children. TCRbeta library construction was performed incorporating unique molecular identifiers. MiXCR, applied by TCRdb to the PCR reads, yields one record per CDR3 protein. The table includes more than 400,000 distinct CDR3 sequences, roughly 44% detected once. Study findings and constraints: Surviving recipient T cells and thymic progenitors underlay high day-60 TCRbeta diversity in some patients. T-cell numbers and diversity, one year after transplant, stemmed largely from T cells that were newly produced. Alpha-beta T cells present about two months after transplant were reported to originate from several hundred expanded graft clones.

Sequenced material: PBMCs, taken before TCRalphabeta/CD19-depleted stem cell transplant. V and J are TRBV5-1 and TRBJ2-1; TRBD2 agrees at 12 bases. The sequence was obtained from a girl aged 2 to 9 with aplastic anemia, due to receive a stem cell transplant. CDR3 DNA: TGCGCCAGCAGCTTTAGGACTAGCGGGGAAGGGAATGAGCAGTTCTTC. Amino acids: CASSFRTSGEGNEQFF.